The 8 T cell receptor beta chains given below trace back to one sample, sequenced in a study of blood T cell repertoires in COVID-19. Assay used: immunoSEQ multiplex PCR; TCRdb lists only in-frame clones, some missing. The profile shows more than 75,000 clones, roughly 80% of them singletons. The sequencing input was peripheral blood. All receptors derive from a woman of 80 years or more with active or convalescent COVID-19.

This clone was seen a handful of times. The chain recombines TRBV3-1 (or the pseudogene TRBV3-2) with TRBJ2-2; D is possibly TRBD2 (5 bases). The CDR3 loop spans 15 amino acids. Between the trimmed V and J ends, which lost 7 bases and 0 bases, there was a span of 12 bases. Germline values: CDR1 LGHDT, CDR2 YNNKEL (reference sequence). CDR3 in amino acids: CASTPVGANTGELFF. Here the CDR3 DNA reads TGTGCCAGCACCCCAGTCGGGGCGAACACCGGGGAGCTGTTTTTT.

The V gene is TRBV10-3, the J gene TRBJ2-7; 8 bases are a match to TRBD1. This CDR3 comprises 14 residues. Germline lookup yields CDR1 ENHRY and CDR2 SYGVKD. The J segment lost 4 bases and the V segment lost 8 bases, leaving 10 bases of the junction unmatched. CDR3 in amino acids: CAIAAAGGNYEQYF. CDR3 DNA: TGTGCCATCGCGGCGGCAGGGGGCAATTACGAGCAGTACTTC.

The rearrangement joins TRBV19 to TRBJ1-1; D unclear. Trimming took off 9 bases at V and 4 bases at J, with 24 bases between the two ends. The length of the CDR3 is 16 residues. In germline, CDR1 is LNHDA, CDR2 SQIVND (reference sequence). CDR3 residues: CASKQPGSRRFTEAFF. For the CDR3, the DNA is TGTGCCAGCAAGCAGCCGGGGTCCAGAAGGTTCACTGAAGCTTTCTTT.

This clone occurred a few times. V gene TRBV3-1 (or the pseudogene TRBV3-2) combines with J gene TRBJ1-6; no definite D call. The V end was cut by 7 bases, the J end by 0 bases, with 10 bases between. Germline V gives CDR1 LGHDT, CDR2 YNNKEL (reference sequence). The CDR3 has 15 amino acids. CDR3 in DNA: TGTGCCAGCAACCACAAGAGCTCCTATAATTCACCCCTCCACTTT. This gives the protein CASNHKSSYNSPLHF.

The chain combines TRBV6-4 with TRBJ2-5; TRBD2 agrees at 9 bases. Germline trimming cut 5 bases from V and 4 bases from J; bases unmatched to any gene: 2. The CDR3 loop spans 13 amino acids. Looked up from germline, CDR1 is MRHNA and CDR2 is SNTAGT. CDR3 nucleotide sequence: TGTGCCAGCAGTTTACTAGCGGGAGAGACCCAGTACTTC. This gives the protein CASSLLAGETQYF.

The gene calls are TRBV19 and TRBJ1-6; TRBD1 matches 8 bases. The CDR3 covers 15 residues. Trimming cost V 0 bases and J 8 bases; bases outside gene matches: 3. From germline, CDR1 is LNHDA and CDR2 SQIVND (reference sequence). CDR3 sequence: CASSIEAGGDSPLHF. For the CDR3, the DNA is TGTGCCAGTAGTATAGAAGCAGGGGGCGATTCACCCCTCCACTTT.

This clone turned up a few times. The genes are TRBV14 and TRBJ2-7, with TRBD1 matching over 8 bases. Trimming took 1 base from V and 3 from J; bases not matched to a gene: 2. CDR3 length: 14 residues. Germline V gives CDR1 SGHDN, CDR2 FVKESK. CDR3 region: CASSQGTGNYEQYF. CDR3 nucleotides: TGTGCCAGCAGCCAAGGGACAGGGAACTACGAGCAGTACTTC.

The chain couples TRBV3-1 (or the pseudogene TRBV3-2) to TRBJ1-2, with 8 nucleotides matching TRBD1. Germline loops: CDR1 LGHDT, CDR2 YNNKEL (reference sequence). The CDR3 is 14 residues long. J lost 6 bases, V lost 2 bases, and 5 bases had no gene match. CDR3 protein: CASSQRTGTDGYTF. CDR3 nucleotides: TGTGCCAGCAGCCAAAGGACAGGGACCGATGGCTACACCTTC.